This is a list of T cell receptor beta chains from one sample in a study of pediatric ulcerative colitis. Here immunoSEQ multiplex PCR was the method, and the copy in TCRdb shows in-frame clones only, minus some. Here the sample spans 55,000 to 80,000 clones, just over 75% being singletons. Material for sequencing was blood. These receptors all come from a boy between 10 and 17 years old with moderate ulcerative colitis. The CDR3 runs from the conserved cysteine through the conserved F or W. The D gene is left open where the match is weak. Clone size is shown for a subset of rows, as once, few, many or a class of expanded clone.

j_call: TRBJ2-1; clone_size: -; d_call: -; v_call: TRBV9; cdr3_aa: CASSVGGSNEQFF; cdr3_nt: TGTGCCAGCAGCGTAGGTGGTAGCAATGAGCAGTTCTTC
j_call: TRBJ2-7; clone_size: -; d_call: -; v_call: TRBV6-6; cdr3_aa: CASGLKEPFREQYF; cdr3_nt: TGTGCCAGCGGATTAAAGGAACCCTTCCGCGAGCAGTACTTC
j_call: TRBJ2-1; clone_size: -; d_call: TRBD2; v_call: TRBV10-3; cdr3_aa: CAISESWRERSYDEQFF; cdr3_nt: TGTGCCATCAGTGAGTCTTGGCGGGAGCGAAGTTACGATGAGCAGTTCTTC
j_call: TRBJ1-5; clone_size: -; d_call: TRBD1; v_call: TRBV6-6; cdr3_aa: CASSIGQGDQPQHF; cdr3_nt: TGTGCCAGCAGTATTGGCCAGGGGGATCAGCCCCAGCATTTT
j_call: TRBJ1-3; clone_size: few; d_call: -; v_call: TRBV25-1; cdr3_aa: CASSESSGGNTIYF; cdr3_nt: TGTGCCAGCAGTGAAAGTAGCGGTGGAAACACCATATATTTT
j_call: TRBJ2-2; clone_size: -; d_call: TRBD1; v_call: TRBV19; cdr3_aa: CASSHQLFRDRGLLNTGELFF; cdr3_nt: TGTGCCAGTAGCCACCAACTCTTCCGGGACAGGGGGCTCTTGAACACCGGGGAGCTGTTTTTT
j_call: TRBJ2-5; clone_size: -; d_call: -; v_call: TRBV5-1; cdr3_aa: CASSLLETQYF; cdr3_nt: TGCGCCAGCAGCTTACTAGAGACCCAGTACTTC
j_call: TRBJ1-2; clone_size: -; d_call: -; v_call: TRBV6-5; cdr3_aa: CASSPTGRGYTF; cdr3_nt: TGTGCCAGCAGTCCGACAGGCCGTGGCTACACCTTC
j_call: TRBJ1-2; clone_size: -; d_call: -; v_call: TRBV5-4; cdr3_aa: CASSLGSPFGGYTF; cdr3_nt: TGTGCCAGCAGCTTGGGCAGCCCCTTTGGTGGCTACACCTTC
j_call: TRBJ2-7; clone_size: -; d_call: TRBD2; v_call: TRBV7-9; cdr3_aa: CATYRTASGSYEQYF; cdr3_nt: TGTGCCACCTATCGGACGGCAAGCGGGAGCTACGAGCAGTACTTC
j_call: TRBJ1-1; clone_size: few; d_call: TRBD1; v_call: TRBV10-1; cdr3_aa: CASSDTGTANTEAFF; cdr3_nt: TGCGCCAGCAGCGACACCGGGACAGCGAACACTGAAGCTTTCTTT
j_call: TRBJ2-2; clone_size: few; d_call: -; v_call: TRBV4-2; cdr3_aa: CASSQAWQATNTGELFF; cdr3_nt: TGTGCCAGCAGCCAAGCCTGGCAGGCGACGAACACCGGGGAGCTGTTTTTT
j_call: TRBJ1-2; clone_size: -; d_call: TRBD1; v_call: TRBV6-5; cdr3_aa: CASSYSSDRVVYGYTF; cdr3_nt: TGTGCCAGCAGTTACTCGAGTGACAGGGTTGTCTATGGCTACACCTTC
j_call: TRBJ2-7; clone_size: -; d_call: -; v_call: TRBV7-7; cdr3_aa: CASSPHREAEQYF; cdr3_nt: TGTGCCAGCAGCCCCCACAGGGAGGCCGAGCAGTACTTC
j_call: TRBJ1-2; clone_size: -; d_call: -; v_call: TRBV27; cdr3_aa: CASSLSPSLGVTNYGYTF; cdr3_nt: TGTGCCAGCAGTTTATCTCCAAGTCTGGGGGTCACTAACTATGGCTACACCTTC
j_call: TRBJ1-4; clone_size: -; d_call: TRBD1; v_call: TRBV7-9; cdr3_aa: CASSLVRGQGAKLFF; cdr3_nt: TGTGCCAGCAGCTTAGTGCGCGGTCAGGGGGCAAAACTGTTTTTT
j_call: TRBJ2-7; clone_size: -; d_call: -; v_call: TRBV19; cdr3_aa: CASSIGPVYEQYF; cdr3_nt: TGTGCCAGTAGTATAGGCCCCGTGTACGAGCAGTACTTC
j_call: TRBJ2-3; clone_size: -; d_call: -; v_call: TRBV12-5; cdr3_aa: CASGLGQVETDTQYF; cdr3_nt: TGTGCTAGTGGTTTGGGACAGGTCGAAACTGATACGCAGTATTTT
j_call: TRBJ2-5; clone_size: -; d_call: -; v_call: TRBV18; cdr3_aa: CASSRLLEETQYF; cdr3_nt: TGTGCCAGCTCACGCCTTCTGGAAGAGACCCAGTACTTC
j_call: TRBJ1-5; clone_size: -; d_call: -; v_call: TRBV4-1; cdr3_aa: CASSQEGRGNSNQPQHF; cdr3_nt: TGCGCCAGCAGCCAAGAAGGACGGGGGAATAGCAATCAGCCCCAGCATTTT
j_call: TRBJ2-7; clone_size: -; d_call: -; v_call: TRBV7-6; cdr3_aa: CASSLRRTDLSYEQYF; cdr3_nt: TGTGCCAGCAGCTTAAGACGTACAGACCTCTCCTACGAGCAGTACTTC
j_call: TRBJ2-2; clone_size: -; d_call: -; v_call: TRBV14; cdr3_aa: CASSQDGVVSANTGELFF; cdr3_nt: TGTGCCAGCAGCCAAGATGGGGTAGTCTCAGCGAACACCGGGGAGCTGTTTTTT
j_call: TRBJ1-5; clone_size: -; d_call: -; v_call: TRBV6-1; cdr3_aa: CASRLTGRSNQPQHF; cdr3_nt: TGTGCCAGCAGATTGACAGGTAGGAGCAATCAGCCCCAGCATTTT
j_call: TRBJ2-7; clone_size: -; d_call: -; v_call: TRBV19; cdr3_aa: CASRAGTPGEQYF; cdr3_nt: TGTGCCAGTAGAGCCGGGACACCTGGTGAGCAGTACTTC
j_call: TRBJ2-1; clone_size: -; d_call: TRBD1; v_call: TRBV18; cdr3_aa: CASSLRDRDVDEQFF; cdr3_nt: TGTGCCAGCTCACTACGGGACAGGGATGTCGATGAGCAGTTCTTC
j_call: TRBJ2-3; clone_size: -; d_call: TRBD2; v_call: TRBV5-8; cdr3_aa: CASSTLAGGSDTQYF; cdr3_nt: TGTGCCAGCAGCACCCTTGCGGGAGGGTCAGATACGCAGTATTTT
j_call: TRBJ2-7; clone_size: -; d_call: TRBD1; v_call: TRBV27; cdr3_aa: CASTKLRDRGLDEQYF; cdr3_nt: TGTGCCAGCACCAAACTCCGGGACAGGGGGCTGGACGAGCAGTACTTC
j_call: TRBJ1-5; clone_size: few; d_call: -; v_call: TRBV2; cdr3_aa: CASSTDTPNQPQHF; cdr3_nt: TGTGCCAGCAGTACCGACACCCCCAATCAGCCCCAGCATTTT
j_call: TRBJ1-1; clone_size: -; d_call: -; v_call: TRBV6-5; cdr3_aa: CASSYSRGSTEAFF; cdr3_nt: TGTGCCAGCAGTTACTCCCGCGGCTCCACTGAAGCTTTCTTT
j_call: TRBJ2-3; clone_size: -; d_call: -; v_call: TRBV7-2; cdr3_aa: CASRLVSTDTQYF; cdr3_nt: TGTGCCAGCAGATTAGTATCCACAGATACGCAGTATTTT
j_call: TRBJ1-3; clone_size: -; d_call: -; v_call: TRBV25-1; cdr3_aa: CASSEGEGTPSGNTIYF; cdr3_nt: TGTGCCAGCAGTGAAGGCGAGGGGACTCCCTCTGGAAACACCATATATTTT
j_call: TRBJ2-7; clone_size: -; d_call: TRBD2; v_call: TRBV5-1; cdr3_aa: CASSGSSGRGEQYF; cdr3_nt: TGCGCCAGCAGTGGATCTAGCGGGAGGGGCGAGCAGTACTTC
j_call: TRBJ1-4; clone_size: few; d_call: -; v_call: TRBV4-3; cdr3_aa: CASSPEGLGEKLFF; cdr3_nt: TGCGCCAGCAGCCCCGAGGGGCTAGGTGAAAAACTGTTTTTT
j_call: TRBJ2-7; clone_size: -; d_call: TRBD2; v_call: TRBV25-1; cdr3_aa: CASSEPGRGYEQYF; cdr3_nt: TGTGCCAGCAGTGAACCAGGGAGGGGCTACGAGCAGTACTTC